A selection of T cell receptor beta chains follows, all from one sample in a study of technical replicates of blood from four donors. The protocol was immunoSEQ multiplex PCR, while the TCRdb copy is restricted to in-frame clones and leaves out a portion. The data show about 89,000 clones, with about 94% seen just once and 0.24% held by the top ten. Input material: T cells isolated from PBMCs. These TCRs come from a human donor in good health. Each CDR3 is given with its conserved first and last residue. D genes are given only for firm matches. Clone size is stated in some rows and not others, as once, few, many or a class when expanded.

v_call: TRBV11-3
d_call: NA
j_call: TRBJ2-1
clone_size: NA
cdr3_aa: CASSSSGVSYNEQFF
cdr3_nt: TGTGCCAGCAGCTCGAGCGGAGTCTCCTACAATGAGCAGTTCTTC

v_call: TRBV4-1
d_call: NA
j_call: TRBJ2-1
clone_size: NA
cdr3_aa: CASSPGSGALGYNEQFF
cdr3_nt: TGCGCCAGCAGCCCTGGGTCAGGGGCCCTAGGGTACAATGAGCAGTTCTTC

v_call: TRBV28
d_call: NA
j_call: TRBJ2-7
clone_size: NA
cdr3_aa: CASSLAGSDEQYF
cdr3_nt: TGTGCCAGCAGTTTAGCGGGTAGTGATGAGCAGTACTTC

v_call: TRBV5-5
d_call: TRBD1
j_call: TRBJ1-1
clone_size: NA
cdr3_aa: CASSLEIRDRGLKAFF
cdr3_nt: TGTGCCAGCAGCTTGGAGATCCGGGACAGGGGGCTCAAAGCTTTCTTT

v_call: TRBV6-5
d_call: TRBD1
j_call: TRBJ2-7
clone_size: NA
cdr3_aa: CASSRTGPTYEQYF
cdr3_nt: TGTGCCAGCAGCCGGACAGGGCCCACCTACGAGCAGTACTTC

v_call: TRBV5-8
d_call: TRBD1
j_call: TRBJ1-2
clone_size: NA
cdr3_aa: CASSLVTGKDYGYTF
cdr3_nt: TGTGCCAGCAGCTTGGTGACAGGGAAGGACTATGGCTACACCTTC

v_call: TRBV7-6
d_call: TRBD2
j_call: TRBJ2-3
clone_size: NA
cdr3_aa: CASSLGAGTSEYTDTQYF
cdr3_nt: TGTGCCAGCAGCTTGGGGGCCGGGACTAGCGAATACACAGATACGCAGTATTTT

v_call: TRBV5-4
d_call: NA
j_call: TRBJ1-1
clone_size: few
cdr3_aa: CASSLGGGNTEAFF
cdr3_nt: TGTGCCAGCAGCTTGGGAGGGGGAAACACTGAAGCTTTCTTT

v_call: TRBV29-1
d_call: TRBD2
j_call: TRBJ2-1
clone_size: NA
cdr3_aa: CSVDQREGYNEQFF
cdr3_nt: TGCAGCGTTGACCAGCGGGAGGGCTACAATGAGCAGTTCTTC

v_call: TRBV4-1
d_call: TRBD1
j_call: TRBJ2-7
clone_size: NA
cdr3_aa: CASSLPGQGYEQYF
cdr3_nt: TGCGCCAGCAGCCTTCCGGGACAGGGCTACGAGCAGTACTTC

v_call: TRBV6-1
d_call: TRBD2
j_call: TRBJ2-7
clone_size: NA
cdr3_aa: CASSAYLTSGNEQYF
cdr3_nt: TGTGCCAGCAGTGCCTACCTGACTAGCGGAAACGAGCAGTACTTC

v_call: TRBV6-5
d_call: TRBD1
j_call: TRBJ1-2
clone_size: NA
cdr3_aa: CASSTGQGDGYTF
cdr3_nt: TGTGCCAGCAGTACCGGACAGGGGGATGGCTACACCTTC

v_call: TRBV13
d_call: TRBD2
j_call: TRBJ2-3
clone_size: NA
cdr3_aa: CASSLRAGGLKVGTDTQYF
cdr3_nt: TGTGCCAGCAGCTTACGAGCGGGGGGCCTAAAGGTCGGCACAGATACGCAGTATTTT

v_call: TRBV5-5
d_call: NA
j_call: TRBJ2-5
clone_size: NA
cdr3_aa: CASSLAAGQETQYF
cdr3_nt: TGTGCCAGCAGCTTGGCGGCAGGGCAAGAGACCCAGTACTTC

v_call: TRBV27
d_call: TRBD2
j_call: TRBJ2-2
clone_size: NA
cdr3_aa: CASKLAGGMTGELFF
cdr3_nt: TGTGCCAGCAAGCTAGCGGGAGGGATGACCGGGGAGCTGTTTTTT

v_call: TRBV18
d_call: NA
j_call: TRBJ2-1
clone_size: NA
cdr3_aa: CASSPPGESSYNEQFF
cdr3_nt: TGTGCCAGCTCACCACCGGGAGAGAGCTCCTACAATGAGCAGTTCTTC

v_call: TRBV5-1
d_call: TRBD1
j_call: TRBJ2-1
clone_size: NA
cdr3_aa: CASSPGQYSYNEQFF
cdr3_nt: TGCGCCAGCAGCCCGGGACAGTACTCCTACAATGAGCAGTTCTTC

v_call: TRBV9
d_call: NA
j_call: TRBJ1-1
clone_size: few
cdr3_aa: CASSPMGANTEAFF
cdr3_nt: TGTGCCAGCAGCCCCATGGGGGCGAACACTGAAGCTTTCTTT

v_call: TRBV4-1
d_call: TRBD2
j_call: TRBJ2-5
clone_size: NA
cdr3_aa: CASSQEGAGGGLTETQYF
cdr3_nt: TGCGCCAGCAGCCAAGAAGGAGCGGGAGGAGGACTTACGGAGACCCAGTACTTC

v_call: TRBV28
d_call: NA
j_call: TRBJ2-4
clone_size: NA
cdr3_aa: CASTGVRVNIQYF
cdr3_nt: TGTGCCAGCACAGGGGTGAGGGTAAACATTCAGTACTTC

v_call: TRBV6-4
d_call: NA
j_call: TRBJ1-2
clone_size: NA
cdr3_aa: CASSDSDLNYGYTF
cdr3_nt: TGTGCCAGCAGTGACTCTGACTTGAACTATGGCTACACCTTC

v_call: TRBV5-4
d_call: NA
j_call: TRBJ2-3
clone_size: NA
cdr3_aa: CASSPGTDTQYF
cdr3_nt: TGTGCCAGCAGTCCGGGCACAGATACGCAGTATTTT

v_call: TRBV7-6
d_call: TRBD1
j_call: TRBJ2-3
clone_size: NA
cdr3_aa: CASSLGQGARSDTQYF
cdr3_nt: TGTGCCAGCAGCTTGGGGCAGGGGGCTAGGTCGGATACGCAGTATTTT

v_call: TRBV21-1
d_call: NA
j_call: TRBJ2-1
clone_size: NA
cdr3_aa: CASNSLGDRGVNEQFF
cdr3_nt: TGTGCCAGCAACAGCCTCGGGGACAGGGGGGTCAATGAGCAGTTCTTC

v_call: TRBV21-1
d_call: NA
j_call: TRBJ1-2
clone_size: NA
cdr3_aa: CASRGQYYGYTF
cdr3_nt: TGTGCCAGCAGGGGACAGTACTATGGCTACACCTTC

v_call: TRBV28
d_call: NA
j_call: TRBJ1-5
clone_size: once
cdr3_aa: CASTSGVQPQHF
cdr3_nt: TGTGCCAGCACGTCAGGCGTCCAGCCCCAGCATTTT